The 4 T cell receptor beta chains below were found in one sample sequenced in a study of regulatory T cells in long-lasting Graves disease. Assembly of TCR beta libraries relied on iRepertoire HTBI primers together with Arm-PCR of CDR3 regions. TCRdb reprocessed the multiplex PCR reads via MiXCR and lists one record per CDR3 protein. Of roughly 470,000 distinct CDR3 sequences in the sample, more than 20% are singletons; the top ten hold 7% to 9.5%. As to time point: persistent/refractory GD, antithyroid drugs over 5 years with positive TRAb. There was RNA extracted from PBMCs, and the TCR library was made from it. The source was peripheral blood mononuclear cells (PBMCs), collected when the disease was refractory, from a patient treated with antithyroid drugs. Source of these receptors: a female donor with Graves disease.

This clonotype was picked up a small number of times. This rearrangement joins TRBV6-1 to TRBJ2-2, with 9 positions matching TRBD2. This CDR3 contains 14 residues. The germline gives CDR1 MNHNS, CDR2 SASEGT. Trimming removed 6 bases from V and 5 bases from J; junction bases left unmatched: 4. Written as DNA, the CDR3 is TGTGCCAGCAGAATAGCGGGAGTGACCGGGGAGCTGTTTTTT. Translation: CASRIAGVTGELFF.

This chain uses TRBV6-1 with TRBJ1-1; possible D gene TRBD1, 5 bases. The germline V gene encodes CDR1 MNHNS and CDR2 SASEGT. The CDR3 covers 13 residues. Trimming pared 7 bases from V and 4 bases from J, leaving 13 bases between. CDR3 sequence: CASTGGVGTEAFF. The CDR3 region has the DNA TGTGCCAGCACCGGAGGGGTAGGCACTGAAGCTTTCTTT.

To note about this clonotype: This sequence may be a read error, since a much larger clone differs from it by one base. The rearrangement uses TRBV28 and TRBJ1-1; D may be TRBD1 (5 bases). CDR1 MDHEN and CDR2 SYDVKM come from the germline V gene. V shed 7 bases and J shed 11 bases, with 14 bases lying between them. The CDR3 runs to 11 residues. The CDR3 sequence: CASTDSARAFF. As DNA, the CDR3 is TGTGCCAGCACCGACAGCGCTCGGGCTTTCTTT.

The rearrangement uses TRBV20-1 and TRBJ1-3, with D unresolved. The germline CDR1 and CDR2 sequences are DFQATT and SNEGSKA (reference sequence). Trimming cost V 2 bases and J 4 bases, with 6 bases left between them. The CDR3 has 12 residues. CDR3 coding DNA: TGCAGTGCTAGACACCCCGGAAACACCATATATTTT. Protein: CSARHPGNTIYF.